These 25 T cell receptor beta chains were all obtained from the same sample, sequenced in a study of follicular helper T cells after annual influenza vaccination. Time point: 2014-2015 season, pre-vaccination. The assay was immunoSEQ multiplex PCR, and TCRdb's table has in-frame clones only and misses some. The repertoire has approximately 25,000 clones, approximately 78% of them found once; the top ten carry approximately 1.3%. Sequences were derived from CXCR5+ CD38- circulating T follicular helper cells from blood, sampled on the day of influenza vaccination. Subset: circulating Tfh, non-naive CD4+CXCR5+PD-1+ (ICOS+CD38+ or ICOS-CD38-). The receptor source for this set is an adult who received the influenza vaccine.

V and J are TRBV11-2 and TRBJ2-1; 13 bases agree with TRBD2. The germline V gene has CDR1 SGHAT and CDR2 FQNNGV. V shed 5 bases, J shed 9 bases, and the junction held 10 bases outside the gene matches. This CDR3 has 16 amino acids. The CDR3 DNA reads as TGTGCCAGCAGCCCAATATCCGGACTAGCGGGGGCTGAGCAGTTCTTC. It codes for CASSPISGLAGAEQFF.

The chain links TRBV7-6 to TRBJ2-3, with TRBD2 as a possible D gene (7 bases). CDR3 length: 15 amino acids. Trimming left V 5 bases short and J 3 bases short, with 15 bases between. Germline CDR1 reads SGHVS; CDR2 reads FNYEAQ. In nucleotides, the CDR3 is TGTGCCAGCAGCCCCCTTGAGGGGGGGACAGATACGCAGTATTTT. Translation gives CASSPLEGGTDTQYF.

The chain recombines TRBV7-3 with TRBJ2-3, with 10 bases fitting TRBD2. Germline V gene data show CDR1 as SGHTA and CDR2 as FQGTGA. This CDR3 spans 16 amino acids. V gave up 2 bases and J gave up 6 bases; unmatched junction bases: 8. The CDR3 DNA reads as TGTGCCAGCAGCTTAGCGGGGCTAGCGGGGGCGGATACGCAGTATTTT. It specifies CASSLAGLAGADTQYF.

The chain links TRBV15 to TRBJ1-2, with unresolved D. The CDR3 runs 18 residues. V lost 2 bases, J lost 2 bases, and 21 bases lay in between. CDR1 and CDR2 from the germline V gene are LNHNV and YYDKDF (reference sequence). The CDR3 loop is CATSRTFLVGRVNYGYTF. The CDR3, as DNA: TGTGCCACCAGCAGAACGTTTCTGGTGGGGAGAGTAAACTATGGCTACACCTTC. The full variable domain, with the rest looked up from reference TRBV15 and TRBJ1-2, is DAMVIQNPRYQVTQFGKPVTLSCSQTLNHNVMYWYQQKSSQAPKLLFHYYDKDFNNEADTPDNFQSRRPNTSFCFLDIRSPGLGDTAMYLCATSRTFLVGRVNYGYTFGSGTRLTVV.

The genes are TRBV27 and TRBJ1-2, with D uncertain. The CDR3 consists of 13 residues. V lost 3 bases, J lost 6 bases, and 11 bases lay in between. Germline assignment: CDR1 MNHEY and CDR2 SMNVEV (reference sequence). The CDR3 reads CASSFSREDGYTF. The CDR3 nucleotides read TGTGCCAGCAGTTTTAGCCGGGAAGATGGCTACACCTTC.

The rearrangement links TRBV5-1 to TRBJ2-1; 9 positions agree with TRBD2. Germline CDR1 reads SGHRS; CDR2 reads YFSETQ. The CDR3 is 14 amino acids. V lost 3 bases and J lost 5; bases outside the gene matches: 3. CDR3 DNA sequence: TGCGCCAGCAGCTGGGCGGGAGGGGACAATGAGCAGTTCTTC. Amino acids: CASSWAGGDNEQFF.

On this clone: This likely comes from a read error, as the CDR3 has no conserved phenylalanine or tryptophan at its end. This chain connects TRBV11-1 to TRBJ2-3; D call uncertain. Germline lookup yields CDR1 SGHAT and CDR2 FQDESV (reference sequence). The CDR3 loop spans 12 amino acids. V gave up 6 bases and J gave up 2 bases, with 6 bases separating them. CDR3 DNA: TGTGCCAGCAGTCCCTACACAGATACGCAGTATTCT. Translated: CASSPYTDTQYS.

V and J are TRBV29-1 and TRBJ1-1; perhaps TRBD1 as D (6 bases). CDR3 length: 13 residues. V shed 6 bases and J shed 0 bases, with 11 bases lying between them. Per germline, CDR1 SQVTM and CDR2 ANQGSEA. The CDR3 DNA sequence: TGCAGCGTGGGGGGGGACATGAACACTGAAGCTTTCTTT. It encodes CSVGGDMNTEAFF. The whole variable domain, remainder taken from reference TRBV29-1 and TRBJ1-1, is SAVISQKPSRDICQRGTSLTIQCQVDSQVTMMFWYRQQPGQSLTLIATANQGSEATYESGFVIDKFPISRPNLTFSTLTVSNMSPEDSSIYLCSVGGDMNTEAFFGQGTRLTVV.

This chain links TRBV5-1 with TRBJ2-7, with 8 bases that match TRBD1. CDR3 size: 16 residues. Trimming removed 0 bases from V and 7 bases from J; junction bases left unmatched: 12. The germline V gene encodes CDR1 SGHRS and CDR2 YFSETQ. This chain's CDR3 is CASSLESWTGSLEQYF. DNA for the CDR3: TGCGCCAGCAGCTTGGAGTCTTGGACAGGGAGTCTAGAGCAGTACTTC.

This chain's CDR3 is CASRVRDRLGETQYF. As DNA, the CDR3 is TGTGCCAGCAGAGTCCGGGACAGACTAGGCGAGACCCAGTACTTC. The V and J genes are TRBV6-5 and TRBJ2-5; a possible D gene is TRBD1 (7 bases). Germline CDR1 and CDR2: MNHEY and SVGAGI. The CDR3 contains 15 residues. Trimming removed 6 bases from V and 5 bases from J, with 19 bases in between.

The chain links TRBV30 to TRBJ2-5; a weak D match, TRBD2 (6 bases). In germline, CDR1 is GTSNPN, CDR2 SVGIG (reference sequence). This CDR3 is built from 13 residues. Deletions cut 5 bases from V and 5 bases from J, with 15 bases between. CDR3 DNA: TGTGCCTGGGCCTCGGGGACTCTGGAGACCCAGTACTTC. As protein: CAWASGTLETQYF.

The V call is TRBV2, the J call TRBJ2-1, with 9 bases lining up with TRBD2. Germline values: CDR1 SNHLY, CDR2 FYNNEI. The CDR3 spans 17 residues. Trimming cost V 4 bases and J 7 bases; bases outside gene matches: 14. The CDR3 DNA reads TGTGCCAGCAGTGGGATGTGGAGCGGGGGGTCTCCAAATGAGCAGTTCTTC. Its translation is CASSGMWSGGSPNEQFF.

V gene TRBV10-2 combines with J gene TRBJ2-2; possible D gene TRBD1, 6 bases. The germline V gene encodes CDR1 WSHSY and CDR2 SAAADI. The CDR3 has 14 amino acids. V dropped 8 bases and J dropped 0 bases, with 10 bases sitting between them. CDR3 protein: CASLDSPNTGELFF. In DNA, the CDR3 is TGCGCCAGCTTGGACAGCCCGAACACCGGGGAGCTGTTTTTT.

The chain is built from TRBV29-1 and TRBJ2-5; D uncertain. Germline loops: CDR1 SQVTM, CDR2 ANQGSEA. The CDR3 extends over 15 amino acids. Trimming left V 4 bases short and J 1 base short, with 16 bases between. CDR3 residues: CSVASSMGLQETQYF. Written as DNA, the CDR3 is TGCAGCGTTGCCTCCTCGATGGGCCTCCAAGAGACCCAGTACTTC.

The chain uses TRBV7-6 and TRBJ2-7; maybe TRBD2 (5 bases). The CDR3 has 15 amino acids. V lost 5 bases and J lost 1, with 15 bases in between. CDR1 is SGHVS, CDR2 FNYEAQ, per germline. As DNA, the CDR3 is TGTGCCAGCAGCCCATCGGGGAAGGGATCCTACGAGCAGTACTTC. It yields the protein CASSPSGKGSYEQYF.

The sample holds one count of this clone. This chain links TRBV11-2 with TRBJ2-5; D not resolved. Trimming pared 4 bases from V and 5 bases from J, leaving 20 bases between. CDR1 and CDR2 (germline): SGHAT, FQNNGV. The CDR3 contains 16 residues. This CDR3 reads CASSSSRSPGLETQYF. CDR3 nucleotide sequence: TGTGCCAGCAGCTCCAGCCGGAGCCCCGGATTGGAGACCCAGTACTTC.

The rearrangement links TRBV7-9 to TRBJ2-5; D not certain. V lost 5 bases and J 5 bases, leaving 9 bases between the germline ends. This CDR3 contains 12 residues. Germline values: CDR1 SEHNR, CDR2 FQNEAQ (reference sequence). The CDR3 here is CASSPVRETQYF. CDR3 DNA: TGTGCCAGCAGCCCGGTGCGGGAGACCCAGTACTTC.

This clone was detected a few times. The chain joins TRBV11-2 to TRBJ1-2; no reliable D call. CDR1 is SGHAT, CDR2 FQNNGV, per germline. V was shortened by 1 base and J by 5 bases, with 11 bases between the two germline ends. CDR3 length equals 14 residues. The CDR3 nucleotides read TGTGCCAGCAGCTTAGGGGAGAAAGATTATGGCTACACCTTC. Translated, it gives CASSLGEKDYGYTF.

The J gene is TRBJ2-5, the V gene TRBV4-2, with D hard to call. The J call may not be correct, given that the DNA end is closer to TRBJ2-7. CDR1 is LGHNA, CDR2 YNFKEQ, per germline. The CDR3 is 12 residues long. This CDR3 reads CASRDQVGEQYF. CDR3 sequence (DNA): TGTGCCAGCAGGGATCAGGTGGGCGAGCAGTACTTC.

The chain is built from TRBV28 and TRBJ2-7; a possible D gene is TRBD1 (5 bases). Trimming removed 2 bases at V and 5 bases at J, with 7 bases between. From germline, CDR1 is MDHEN and CDR2 SYDVKM. The CDR3 consists of 12 residues. CDR3 coding DNA: TGTGCCAGCAGTTTACAGGGCAACGAGCAGTACTTC. Protein product: CASSLQGNEQYF.

V usage is TRBV4-1 and J usage is TRBJ2-7, with TRBD1 matching over 9 bases. The germline gives CDR1 MGHRA, CDR2 YSYEKL. The CDR3 has 15 amino acids. V lost 4 bases and J lost 3; bases outside the gene matches: 7. CDR3 residues: CASSRLDRGRYEQYF. CDR3 sequence (DNA): TGCGCCAGCAGCCGCCTGGACAGGGGTCGCTACGAGCAGTACTTC.

This chain's CDR3 is CSARLPHLQETQYF. The CDR3 DNA sequence: TGCAGCGCCAGACTTCCACACCTCCAAGAGACCCAGTACTTC. V gene TRBV29-1 combines with J gene TRBJ2-5; D unresolved. Trimming pared 7 bases from V and 1 base from J, leaving 16 bases between. Germline CDR1 reads SQVTM; CDR2 reads ANQGSEA. The CDR3 sequence is 14 residues long.

The V call is TRBV7-9, the J call TRBJ2-3; D is unresolved. Germline assignment: CDR1 SEHNR and CDR2 FQNEAQ (reference sequence). This CDR3 contains 13 residues. V lost 1 base and J lost 5, with 7 bases in between. The CDR3 DNA is TGTGCCAGCAGCTTAGTAACCGGAGATACGCAGTATTTT. This codes for CASSLVTGDTQYF.

V gene TRBV5-1 combines with J gene TRBJ2-3; TRBD1 aligns across 10 bases. The CDR3 has 14 residues. Losses at the gene ends were 4 bases for V and 5 bases for J; bases not matched to a gene: 4. Germline assignment: CDR1 SGHRS and CDR2 YFSETQ. The CDR3 nucleotides read TGCGCCAGCAGCATGACAGGGGGCAGAGATACGCAGTATTTT. Amino acids: CASSMTGGRDTQYF. Full variable domain (missing parts from reference TRBV5-1 and TRBJ2-3): KAGVTQTPRYLIKTRGQQVTLSCSPISGHRSVSWYQQTPGQGLQFLFEYFSETQRNKGNFPGRFSGRQFSNSRSEMNVSTLELGDSALYLCASSMTGGRDTQYFGPGTRLTVL.

The chain uses TRBV6-4 and TRBJ1-1; TRBD1 agrees at 8 bases. The CDR3 runs to 15 residues. V gave up 7 bases and J gave up 11 bases; unmatched junction bases: 18. Germline V lookup: CDR1 MRHNA, CDR2 SNTAGT. The CDR3 region is CASKQGVFDLWRAFF. CDR3 coding DNA: TGTGCCAGCAAACAGGGGGTATTCGACCTTTGGCGTGCTTTCTTT.